The 18 T cell receptor beta chains given below trace back to one sample, sequenced in a study of blood T cells in healthy people across ages. Primers used in a second PCR of about 6 to 11 cycles were a sample-barcoded 5' primer and a J-beta primer mix. TCRdb independently ran MiXCR on the 5' RACE reads; one entry per CDR3 protein. The sample carries about 540,000 distinct CDR3 sequences, 24% recorded once. These data were also filed under a second study, of T cells of mothers and their children.

Sequenced material: blood. The receptors derive from a boy between 10 and 17 years old in good health.

J is TRBJ1-1 and V is TRBV3-1, with D uncertain. The CDR3 is 13 residues long. Germline CDR1 and CDR2: LGHDT and YNNKEL (reference sequence). V lost 1 base, J lost 3 bases, and 6 bases lay in between. The CDR3 loop is CASSQGLDTEAFF. The CDR3 DNA reads TGTGCCAGCAGCCAAGGTCTGGACACTGAAGCTTTCTTT.

This clonotype was counted between two and nine times. This sequence joins TRBV29-1 and TRBJ1-2; 7 bases map to TRBD1. CDR1 SQVTM and CDR2 ANQGSEA come from the germline V gene. With 6 bases clipped from V and 6 bases from J, the junction kept 7 bases outside the gene matches. There are 12 residues in the CDR3. CDR3 DNA: TGCAGCGTCCACAGGGGAGGCGATGGCTACACCTTC. This codes for CSVHRGGDGYTF.

CDR3 residues: CASSLFSGQSGPYNEQFF. The CDR3 nucleotides are TGTGCCAGCAGTTTATTTTCAGGACAGTCCGGTCCCTACAATGAGCAGTTCTTC. The V and J genes are TRBV28 and TRBJ2-1; D is possibly TRBD1 (6 bases). The CDR3 loop spans 18 amino acids. V was pared by 1 base and J by 2 bases, with 18 bases between. Germline V gene data show CDR1 as MDHEN and CDR2 as SYDVKM.

CDR3 nucleotides: TGTGCCAGCAGCTTAACACGGTCTTATCCCTACGAGCAGTACTTC. It yields the protein CASSLTRSYPYEQYF. The chain employs TRBV7-2 and TRBJ2-5, with no clear D. The DNA end lines up better with TRBJ2-7; the J call may be wrong. Germline V gene data show CDR1 as SGHTA and CDR2 as FQGNSA. CDR3 length: 15 residues.

J is TRBJ2-1 and V is TRBV11-2; D unclear. The germline V gene encodes CDR1 SGHAT and CDR2 FQNNGV. V was cut by 5 bases and J by 9 bases, with 17 bases left in between. This CDR3 is 14 amino acids long. The CDR3 spells CASSPHPLESEQFF. CDR3 DNA: TGTGCCAGCAGCCCCCACCCTCTAGAATCTGAGCAGTTCTTC.

A few counts support this clonotype. The chain joins TRBV5-6 to TRBJ1-6; D unresolved. The CDR3 spans 16 residues. Between the trimmed V and J ends, which lost 4 bases and 1 base, there was a span of 12 bases. Germline CDR1 and CDR2: SGHDT and YYEEEE. CDR3 protein: CASSTWKGSYNSPLHF. For the CDR3, the DNA is TGTGCCAGCAGCACATGGAAGGGTTCCTATAATTCACCCCTCCACTTT.

The gene calls are TRBV7-2 and TRBJ2-5; D tentatively reads TRBD1 or TRBD2 (5 bases each). V dropped 0 bases and J dropped 4 bases, with 15 bases sitting between them. The CDR3 contains 16 residues. Germline CDR1 is SGHTA and CDR2 is FQGNSA. DNA for the CDR3: TGTGCCAGCAGCTTAGCCCACGGGACGGCCGGAGAGACCCAGTACTTC. Translating gives CASSLAHGTAGETQYF. Supplemented by reference TRBV7-2 and TRBJ2-5, the full variable domain reads GAGVSQSPSNKVTEKGKDVELRCDPISGHTALYWYRQSLGQGLEFLIYFQGNSAPDKSGLPSDRFSAERTGGSVSTLTIQRTQQEDSAVYLCASSLAHGTAGETQYFGPGTRLLVL.

This clonotype was picked up many times. This sequence joins TRBV28 and TRBJ2-7; no clear D. This CDR3 has 12 residues. V was cut by 4 bases and J by 0 bases, with 4 bases left in between. Germline V gives CDR1 MDHEN, CDR2 SYDVKM. The CDR3 is CASSSHSYEQYF. CDR3 bases: TGTGCCAGCAGTTCTCACTCCTACGAGCAGTACTTC.

This chain joins TRBV20-1 and TRBJ2-7; a possible D gene is TRBD2 (6 bases). V was pared by 5 bases and J by 3 bases, with 20 bases between. The germline gives CDR1 DFQATT, CDR2 SNEGSKA (reference sequence). This CDR3 has 15 amino acids. This chain's CDR3 is CSAGPGLLFGYEQYF. CDR3 DNA sequence: TGCAGTGCTGGCCCGGGACTTCTCTTCGGCTACGAGCAGTACTTC.

The gene calls are TRBV6-2 or TRBV6-3 and TRBJ1-1; D gene unclear. V shed 2 bases and J shed 2 bases, with 9 bases lying between them. The CDR3 is 14 amino acids. Germline CDR1 reads MNHEY; CDR2 reads SVGEGT. CDR3 residues: CASSYPIGNTEAFF. In DNA, the CDR3 is TGTGCCAGCAGTTACCCAATTGGAAACACTGAAGCTTTCTTT.

This clonotype was picked up a small number of times. V and J are TRBV7-2 and TRBJ1-2, with D possibly TRBD1 on 6 matching bases. V lost 5 bases and J 8 bases, leaving 15 bases between the germline ends. Looked up from germline, CDR1 is SGHTA and CDR2 is FQGNSA. CDR3 length: 13 amino acids. The DNA of the CDR3 is TGTGCCAGCAGCCCCTGGGGGGCAGGCGGCTACACCTTC. Protein sequence: CASSPWGAGGYTF. Supplemented by reference TRBV7-2 and TRBJ1-2, the full variable domain reads GAGVSQSPSNKVTEKGKDVELRCDPISGHTALYWYRQSLGQGLEFLIYFQGNSAPDKSGLPSDRFSAERTGGSVSTLTIQRTQQEDSAVYLCASSPWGAGGYTFGSGTRLTVV.

V and J are TRBV7-8 and TRBJ1-5; a possible D gene is TRBD1 (6 bases). The germline gives CDR1 SGHVS, CDR2 FQNEAQ. This CDR3 is 14 amino acids long. V was shortened by 2 bases and J by 6 bases, with 11 bases between the two germline ends. CDR3 loop: CASSLHRAGQPQHF. CDR3 sequence (DNA): TGTGCCAGCAGCTTACACAGGGCAGGTCAGCCCCAGCATTTT.

The rearrangement links TRBV20-1 to TRBJ2-7, with D unresolved. Germline lookup yields CDR1 DFQATT and CDR2 SNEGSKA (reference sequence). The CDR3 sequence is 15 residues long. V shed 4 bases and J shed 0 bases, with 16 bases lying between them. The CDR3 bases are TGCAGTGCTATCATAGGGTCTATTAGCTCCTACGAGCAGTACTTC. Its translation is CSAIIGSISSYEQYF.

The rearrangement joins TRBV7-3 to TRBJ2-5; D perhaps matches TRBD2 (7 bases). The DNA end is a closer match to TRBJ2-1, so the J assignment may be wrong. The CDR3 spans 17 residues. CDR1 and CDR2 (germline): SGHTA, FQGTGA. CDR3 sequence reads: CASSHMVGGPFDVEQFF. CDR3 DNA: TGTGCCAGCAGCCACATGGTCGGGGGGCCATTTGATGTTGAGCAGTTCTTC.

V gene TRBV7-2 combines with J gene TRBJ1-4, with 7 bases matching TRBD1. Germline CDR1 reads SGHTA; CDR2 reads FQGNSA. CDR3 size: 17 residues. V lost 4 bases to trimming and J lost 3 bases; unmatched junction nucleotides: 11. The CDR3, as DNA: TGTGCCAGCAGCTCTCTACTCTGGGGGACAGCTAATGAAAAACTGTTTTTT. Translated: CASSSLLWGTANEKLFF. The full variable domain, with the rest looked up from reference TRBV7-2 and TRBJ1-4, is GAGVSQSPSNKVTEKGKDVELRCDPISGHTALYWYRQSLGQGLEFLIYFQGNSAPDKSGLPSDRFSAERTGGSVSTLTIQRTQQEDSAVYLCASSSLLWGTANEKLFFGSGTQLSVL.

The J gene is TRBJ1-4, the V gene TRBV4-3, with D uncertain. Germline-derived CDR1 and CDR2 are LGHNA and YSLEER. This CDR3 has 16 residues. The ends were cut back, 1 base at V and 0 bases at J, with 9 bases in the middle. CDR3 region: CASSQAGIATNEKLFF. The CDR3 DNA reads TGCGCCAGCAGCCAAGCCGGGATAGCAACTAATGAAAAACTGTTTTTT.

The chain joins TRBV24-1 to TRBJ2-2, with D unclear. CDR1 is KGHDR, CDR2 SFDVKD, per germline. The CDR3 loop spans 13 amino acids. V lost 3 bases and J lost 4, with 5 bases in between. CDR3 protein: CATSDGPTGELFF. DNA of the CDR3: TGTGCCACCAGTGATGGACCCACCGGGGAGCTGTTTTTT.

This chain links TRBV10-3 with TRBJ2-3; a possible D gene is TRBD1 (6 bases). The length of the CDR3 is 15 residues. The V and J ends lost 4 bases and 1 base respectively, with 12 bases between them. CDR1 and CDR2 (germline): ENHRY, SYGVKD. CDR3 amino acids: CAISGVPGGTDTQYF. CDR3 in DNA: TGTGCCATCAGTGGGGTCCCAGGGGGCACAGATACGCAGTATTTT.